The present entry profiles one T cell receptor beta chain with its context. Its antigen is unknown. Sequencing used immunoSEQ multiplex PCR; TCRdb keeps in-frame clones, though not all of them. The sample shows roughly 130,000 clones, around 91% of them seen only once. Germline V gives CDR1 SGHRS, CDR2 YFSETQ. The CDR3 sequence is 15 residues long. Deletions cut 4 bases from V and 8 bases from J, with 21 bases between. The data are from a study of T cell responses to AZD1222 COVID-19 vaccine. Broader study findings: Reports say nearly half of spike-specific TCRs go after unmutated variant regions.

The sequencing used peripheral blood, collected on day 0 of AZD1222 vaccination. The sequence was obtained from an adult in good health. The chain employs TRBV5-1 and TRBJ1-2; possibly TRBD1 for D (5 bases). The CDR3 region is CASSPTQGTGGGYTF. CDR3 coding DNA: TGCGCCAGCAGCCCAACCCAGGGAACCGGCGGGGGCTACACCTTC.